One and the same sample provided the 26 T cell receptor beta chains below, sequenced in a study of blood T cell repertoires in COVID-19. TCRdb keeps only in-frame clones here, not all; method: immunoSEQ multiplex PCR. The sample carries tens of thousands of clones, just over 85% recorded once. The sequencing input was peripheral blood. The receptors were sampled from a woman between 65 and 79 years old with active COVID-19.

This chain uses TRBV5-4 with TRBJ2-1; TRBD2 matches at 10 bases. This CDR3 contains 18 residues. Losses at the gene ends were 3 bases for V and 9 bases for J; bases not matched to a gene: 18. Germline V gene data show CDR1 as SGHNT and CDR2 as YYREEE (reference sequence). This chain's CDR3 is CASSSPGAGTSVSGEQFF. CDR3 DNA sequence: TGTGCCAGCAGCTCTCCCGGCGCCGGGACTAGCGTTTCAGGTGAGCAGTTCTTC.

V and J are TRBV10-3 and TRBJ2-7; 12 bases agree with TRBD1. CDR1 is ENHRY, CDR2 SYGVKD, per germline. The ends lost 3 bases at V and 5 bases at J; junction bases unmatched: 5. This CDR3 is 15 amino acids long. DNA of the CDR3: TGTGCCATCAGTGACGAAGGGACAGGGGGCGACGAGCAGTACTTC. Its protein product is CAISDEGTGGDEQYF.

V and J are TRBV4-1 and TRBJ2-7, with D unclear. The V end was cut by 1 base, the J end by 2 bases, with 9 bases between. CDR1 and CDR2 from the germline V gene are MGHRA and YSYEKL. This CDR3 has 14 residues. The CDR3 bases are TGCGCCAGCAGCCAAGTGGGCAGCCCCTACGAGCAGTACTTC. Protein product: CASSQVGSPYEQYF.

The chain uses TRBV24-1 and TRBJ1-5; 7 bases map to TRBD1. From germline, CDR1 is KGHDR and CDR2 SFDVKD. Losses at the gene ends were 3 bases for V and 7 bases for J; bases not matched to a gene: 11. The CDR3 length is 16 residues. The CDR3 region is CATSDHRDSGGQPQHF. CDR3 coding DNA: TGTGCCACCAGTGATCATAGGGACAGCGGCGGGCAGCCCCAGCATTTT.

About this clone itself: At the DNA level, this CDR3 is encoded by other sequences in the same sample as well. This chain uses TRBV9 with TRBJ2-5; TRBD2 agrees at 9 bases. The germline gives CDR1 SGDLS, CDR2 YYNGEE. CDR3 length: 15 amino acids. The V and J ends lost 4 bases and 3 bases, in that order; junction bases with no gene match: 7. The CDR3 sequence: CASSPPRGGEETQYF. The CDR3 DNA is TGTGCCAGCAGCCCTCCGCGGGGGGGGGAAGAGACCCAGTACTTC.

V gene TRBV19 combines with J gene TRBJ1-3, with a weak D call TRBD1 (5 bases). The CDR3 runs to 17 residues. V was clipped by 3 bases and J by 0 bases, with 15 bases between them. Germline CDR1 is LNHDA and CDR2 is SQIVND (reference sequence). The CDR3 coding sequence is TGTGCCAGTAGTATTAACAGGCTAAGCCTCTCTGGAAACACCATATATTTT. It translates to CASSINRLSLSGNTIYF.

The rearrangement uses TRBV9 and TRBJ2-7, with D possibly TRBD1 on 6 matching bases. Germline assignment: CDR1 SGDLS and CDR2 YYNGEE. CDR3 length: 14 amino acids. V lost 0 bases and J lost 4, with 11 bases in between. The CDR3 DNA is TGTGCCAGCAGCGTAGGGGCAGGGGATTACGAGCAGTACTTC. Translation: CASSVGAGDYEQYF.

This clone occurred once. This sequence joins TRBV4-2 and TRBJ2-7, with 11 bases fitting TRBD2. The CDR3 totals 18 residues. Germline V gives CDR1 LGHNA, CDR2 YNFKEQ. V lost 3 bases to trimming and J lost 2 bases; unmatched junction nucleotides: 12. DNA for the CDR3: TGTGCCAGCAGCCAGGGTGACCCTAGCGGGGGGATACCCTACGAGCAGTACTTC. It yields the protein CASSQGDPSGGIPYEQYF.

The chain employs TRBV18 and TRBJ2-3, with 11 bases that match TRBD2. The V gene's germline CDR1 is KGHSH and CDR2 LQKENI. The CDR3 loop spans 18 amino acids. Unmatched junction bases numbered 11, after V lost 6 bases and J lost 0 bases. The CDR3 protein is CASSLTSGGDPSTDTQYF. DNA of the CDR3: TGTGCCAGCTCGCTTACTAGCGGGGGAGACCCTAGCACAGATACGCAGTATTTT.

This chain links TRBV6-2 or TRBV6-3 with TRBJ2-1; 9 bases agree with TRBD2. Germline V gene lookup returns CDR1 MNHEY and CDR2 SVGEGT. V dropped 2 bases and J dropped 8; count of bases not matched to a gene: 4. This CDR3 spans 14 amino acids. The DNA of the CDR3 is TGTGCCAGCAGTTACGCGGGGGGGTTGGATGAGCAGTTCTTC. Amino acid sequence: CASSYAGGLDEQFF.

The V call is TRBV18, the J call TRBJ2-5; tentatively, D is TRBD2 (5 bases). Germline V gene sequence: CDR1 KGHSH, CDR2 LQKENI. This CDR3 spans 13 amino acids. Trimming removed 3 bases at V and 3 bases at J, with 8 bases between. The CDR3, as DNA: TGTGCCAGCTCACCGCGGGCGGAAGAGACCCAGTACTTC. Translation: CASSPRAEETQYF.

The CDR3 protein is CASRSSSGGYNEQFF. Here the CDR3 DNA reads TGCGCCAGCAGATCCTCTAGCGGGGGGTACAATGAGCAGTTCTTC. The chain uses TRBV5-1 and TRBJ2-1; TRBD2 matches at 11 bases. CDR1 SGHRS and CDR2 YFSETQ come from the germline V gene. This CDR3 is 15 amino acids long. Unmatched junction bases numbered 5, after V lost 5 bases and J lost 4 bases.

The gene calls are TRBV7-3 and TRBJ2-3, with 7 bases lining up with TRBD2. Germline assignment: CDR1 SGHTA and CDR2 FQGTGA. The length of the CDR3 is 16 residues. V lost 0 bases, J lost 7 bases, and 10 bases stayed unmatched. This CDR3 is CASSLTDWGGSNTQYF. DNA for the CDR3: TGTGCCAGCAGCTTAACGGATTGGGGGGGAAGTAATACGCAGTATTTT.

V and J are TRBV24-1 and TRBJ2-1; 7 nucleotides align to TRBD1. There are 15 residues in the CDR3. Germline V gene sequence: CDR1 KGHDR, CDR2 SFDVKD. J gave up 7 bases and V 3 bases, and 8 bases lay outside the gene matches. CDR3 DNA: TGTGCCACCAGTGATCCCGACAGGGTCCCGAATGAGCAGTTCTTC. This gives the protein CATSDPDRVPNEQFF.

The chain couples TRBV5-6 to TRBJ2-3; 8 nucleotides agree with TRBD1. Germline lookup yields CDR1 SGHDT and CDR2 YYEEEE. The CDR3 extends over 16 amino acids. The trim removed 3 bases at V and 1 base at J, leaving 7 bases unmatched. The CDR3 spells CASSSLPGGGTDTQYF. CDR3 DNA sequence: TGTGCCAGCAGCTCCCTCCCAGGGGGCGGCACAGATACGCAGTATTTT.

V and J are TRBV10-1 and TRBJ1-5; D may be TRBD1 (6 bases). The germline V gene encodes CDR1 WNHNN and CDR2 SYGVQD (reference sequence). The CDR3 is 13 amino acids. V was shortened by 2 bases and J by 4 bases, with 6 bases between the two germline ends. The CDR3 loop is CASSETGNQPQHF. As DNA, the CDR3 is TGCGCCAGCAGTGAGACAGGGAATCAGCCCCAGCATTTT.

The rearrangement links TRBV25-1 to TRBJ1-4; D is perhaps TRBD1 (5 bases). The CDR3 length is 13 residues. Trimming left V 2 bases short and J 8 bases short, with 9 bases between. Germline-derived CDR1 and CDR2 are MGHDK and SYGVNS. CDR3 residues: CASSEPGEEKLFF. The CDR3 DNA sequence: TGTGCCAGCAGTGAACCGGGGGAAGAAAAACTGTTTTTT.

This clone was counted once. The J gene is TRBJ2-3, the V gene TRBV6-1; D might be TRBD2 (5 bases). The CDR3 contains 14 residues. The germline V and J ends were trimmed by 3 bases and 7 bases, with 14 bases remaining between them. From germline, CDR1 is MNHNS and CDR2 SASEGT. The CDR3 loop is CASSDPTIPYTQYF. CDR3 bases: TGTGCCAGCAGTGATCCGACTATTCCCTATACGCAGTATTTT.

The V call is TRBV11-2, the J call TRBJ2-3; D is possibly TRBD2 (6 bases). V was trimmed by 4 bases and J by 2 bases, leaving 10 bases between them. The V gene's germline CDR1 is SGHAT and CDR2 FQNNGV. The CDR3 runs to 14 residues. CDR3 sequence reads: CASSSRDFTDTQYF. The CDR3 DNA reads as TGTGCCAGCAGCTCCCGGGACTTCACAGATACGCAGTATTTT.

This clone has more than one count but fewer than ten. In DNA form, the CDR3 reads TGTGCCAGCAGCTCGACAGGGAATCAGAATTCACCCCTCCACTTT. It encodes CASSSTGNQNSPLHF. This rearrangement joins TRBV7-6 to TRBJ1-6, with 7 nucleotides matching TRBD1. The CDR3 loop spans 15 amino acids. CDR1 SGHVS and CDR2 FNYEAQ come from the germline V gene. V shed 4 bases and J 7 bases; nucleotides not matched to a gene: 7.

V is TRBV27 and J is TRBJ1-2; TRBD1 is a possible D gene (5 bases). Germline assignment: CDR1 MNHEY and CDR2 SMNVEV (reference sequence). Trimming removed 5 bases from V and 4 bases from J, with 17 bases in between. The CDR3 consists of 15 residues. For the CDR3, the DNA is TGTGCCAGCAGTCCCTCCGGACAAAAAATCTATGGCTACACCTTC. Translating gives CASSPSGQKIYGYTF.

This chain connects TRBV7-9 to TRBJ2-3, with 10 bases matching TRBD2. The CDR3 spans 17 residues. V lost 4 bases and J lost 1; bases outside the gene matches: 8. The germline V gene has CDR1 SEHNR and CDR2 FQNEAQ (reference sequence). The CDR3 sequence: CASSWGSGGSGTDTQYF. CDR3 nucleotides: TGTGCCAGCAGCTGGGGTAGCGGGGGGTCGGGCACAGATACGCAGTATTTT.

The V and J genes are TRBV11-2 and TRBJ2-1; D ambiguous. Germline V gene sequence: CDR1 SGHAT, CDR2 FQNNGV. The length of the CDR3 is 12 residues. Trimming shortened V by 5 bases and J by 12 bases, and 14 bases separated the two germline ends. CDR3 sequence reads: CASSHDLSAQFF. The CDR3 nucleotides are TGTGCCAGCAGCCACGACTTGTCAGCGCAGTTCTTC.

The chain has TRBV7-9 and TRBJ1-5; 7 bases agree with TRBD1. The V gene's germline CDR1 is SEHNR and CDR2 FQNEAQ (reference sequence). V was pared by 1 base and J by 1 base, with 7 bases of the junction left unmatched. The CDR3 covers 17 residues. The CDR3 bases are TGTGCCAGCAGCTTAGGACAGGGCCAAGGGAGCAATCAGCCCCAGCATTTT. It encodes CASSLGQGQGSNQPQHF.

The chain combines TRBV4-2 with TRBJ2-3; TRBD2 is a possible D gene (5 bases). V gave up 0 bases and J gave up 6 bases, with 19 bases separating them. Germline V gene lookup returns CDR1 LGHNA and CDR2 YNFKEQ. The CDR3 extends over 17 amino acids. The CDR3 spells CASSQDNEGRFEDTQYF. The CDR3 DNA is TGTGCCAGCAGCCAAGATAATGAGGGAAGGTTTGAGGATACGCAGTATTTT.

This chain uses TRBV5-5 with TRBJ1-3; no reliable D call. CDR3 size: 14 residues. Germline V gives CDR1 SGHKS, CDR2 YYEKEE (reference sequence). Trimming left V 1 base short and J 1 base short, with 6 bases between. In DNA form, the CDR3 reads TGTGCCAGCAGCTTGCAAGCTTCTGGAAACACCATATATTTT. Protein product: CASSLQASGNTIYF.